The clone carrying this T cell receptor (beta chain) showed up just a few times. Its antigen is undetermined. This entry belongs to a study of early T cells in non-severe SARS-CoV-2 infection. Individual cDNA molecules each received unique molecular identifiers attached to them. Each CDR3 protein gets one entry after TCRdb re-called the 5' RACE reads with MiXCR. Of 80,000 or so distinct CDR3 sequences listed, roughly an eighth are singletons. Deletions cut 3 bases from V and 2 bases from J, with 9 bases between. The V gene's germline CDR1 is LGHDT and CDR2 YNNKEL (reference sequence). The CDR3 contains 14 residues. Study results and caveats: The study's VDJdb matching favored anti-spike CD8 responses and missed private and CD4 specificities.

The TCR was taken from an adult who was a healthcare worker with PCR-confirmed SARS-CoV-2 infection or an uninfected control (not recorded which). Source material: whole blood. The chain couples TRBV3-1 to TRBJ2-3; a possible D gene is TRBD2 (5 bases). DNA of the CDR3: TGTGCCAGCAGCCAGAGGGAATTCACAGATACGCAGTATTTT. Translation gives CASSQREFTDTQYF.